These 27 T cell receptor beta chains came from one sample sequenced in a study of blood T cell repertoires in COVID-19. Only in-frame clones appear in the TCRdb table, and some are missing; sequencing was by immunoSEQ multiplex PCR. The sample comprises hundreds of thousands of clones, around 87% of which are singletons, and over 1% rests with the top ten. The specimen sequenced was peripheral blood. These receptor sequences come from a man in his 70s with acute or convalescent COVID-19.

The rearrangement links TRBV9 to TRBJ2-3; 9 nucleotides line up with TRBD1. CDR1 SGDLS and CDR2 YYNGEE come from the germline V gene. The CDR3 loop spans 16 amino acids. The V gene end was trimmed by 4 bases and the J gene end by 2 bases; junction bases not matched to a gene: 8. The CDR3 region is CASSRRGTGPTDTQYF. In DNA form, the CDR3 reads TGTGCCAGCAGCAGGAGGGGGACAGGGCCCACAGATACGCAGTATTTT. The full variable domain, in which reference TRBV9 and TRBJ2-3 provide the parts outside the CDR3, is DSGVTQTPKHLITATGQRVTLRCSPRSGDLSVYWYQQSLDQGLQFLIQYYNGEERAKGNILERFSAQQFPDLHSELNLSSLELGDSALYFCASSRRGTGPTDTQYFGPGTRLTVL.

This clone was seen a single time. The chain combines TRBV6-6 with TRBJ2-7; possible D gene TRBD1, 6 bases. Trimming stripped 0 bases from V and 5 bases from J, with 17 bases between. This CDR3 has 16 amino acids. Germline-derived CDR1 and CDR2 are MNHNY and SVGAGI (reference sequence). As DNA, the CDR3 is TGTGCCAGCAGTTACTCGCCCGCAGGGGAATACCACGAGCAGTACTTC. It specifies CASSYSPAGEYHEQYF.

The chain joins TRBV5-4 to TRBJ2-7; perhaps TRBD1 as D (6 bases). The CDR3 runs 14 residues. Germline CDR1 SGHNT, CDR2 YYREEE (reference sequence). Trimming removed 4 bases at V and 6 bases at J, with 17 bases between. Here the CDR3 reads CASSQRTGFVEQYF. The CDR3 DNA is TGTGCCAGCAGCCAACGTACAGGGTTCGTCGAGCAGTACTTC.

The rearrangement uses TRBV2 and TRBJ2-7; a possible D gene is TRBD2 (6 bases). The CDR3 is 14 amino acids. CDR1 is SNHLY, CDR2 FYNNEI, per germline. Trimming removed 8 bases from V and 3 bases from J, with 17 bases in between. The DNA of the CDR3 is TGTGCCAGCCGCACCGGACGGGGGAGCTACGAGCAGTACTTC. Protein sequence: CASRTGRGSYEQYF.

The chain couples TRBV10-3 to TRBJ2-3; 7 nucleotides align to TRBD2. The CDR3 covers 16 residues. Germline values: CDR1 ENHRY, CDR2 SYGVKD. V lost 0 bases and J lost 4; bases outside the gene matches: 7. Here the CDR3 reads CAISESRGSSADTQYF. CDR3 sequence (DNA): TGTGCCATCAGTGAGTCGCGGGGGAGTTCGGCAGATACGCAGTATTTT.

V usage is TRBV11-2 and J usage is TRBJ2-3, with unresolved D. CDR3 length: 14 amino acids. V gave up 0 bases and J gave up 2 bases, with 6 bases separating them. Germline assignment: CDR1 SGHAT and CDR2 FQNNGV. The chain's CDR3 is CASSLDRSTDTQYF. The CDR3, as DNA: TGTGCCAGCAGCTTAGATCGGTCCACAGATACGCAGTATTTT.

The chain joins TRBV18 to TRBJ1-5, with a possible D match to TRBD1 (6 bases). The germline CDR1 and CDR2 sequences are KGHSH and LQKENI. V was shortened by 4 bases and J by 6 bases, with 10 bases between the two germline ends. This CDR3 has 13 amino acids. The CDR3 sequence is CASSLGASQPQHF. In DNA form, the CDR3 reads TGTGCCAGCTCACTGGGGGCAAGTCAGCCCCAGCATTTT.

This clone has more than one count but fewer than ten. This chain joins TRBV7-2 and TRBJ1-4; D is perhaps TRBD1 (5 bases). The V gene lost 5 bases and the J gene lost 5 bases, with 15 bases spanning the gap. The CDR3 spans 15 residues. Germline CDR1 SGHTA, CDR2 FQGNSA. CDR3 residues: CASSPPGRGNEKLFF. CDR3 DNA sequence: TGTGCCAGCAGCCCGCCCGGACGGGGGAATGAAAAACTGTTTTTT.

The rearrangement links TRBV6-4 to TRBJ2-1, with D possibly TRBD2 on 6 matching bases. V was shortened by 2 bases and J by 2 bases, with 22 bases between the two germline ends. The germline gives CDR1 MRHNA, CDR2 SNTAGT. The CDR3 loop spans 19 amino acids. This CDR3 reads CASSDLLHTISGPYNEQFF. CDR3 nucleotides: TGTGCCAGCAGTGACCTCCTGCACACTATTAGCGGCCCCTACAATGAGCAGTTCTTC.

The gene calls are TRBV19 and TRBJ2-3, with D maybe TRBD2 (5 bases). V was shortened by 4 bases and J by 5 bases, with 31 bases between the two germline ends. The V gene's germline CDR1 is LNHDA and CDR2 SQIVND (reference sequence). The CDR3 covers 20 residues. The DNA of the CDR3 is TGTGCCAGTAGTACAGTAGGCAGAAACCTTAAGGACTCGACGTTAGATACGCAGTATTTT. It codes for CASSTVGRNLKDSTLDTQYF. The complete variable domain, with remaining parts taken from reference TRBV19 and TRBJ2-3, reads DGGITQSPKYLFRKEGQNVTLSCEQNLNHDAMYWYRQDPGQGLRLIYYSQIVNDFQKGDIAEGYSVSREKKESFPLTVTSAQKNPTAFYLCASSTVGRNLKDSTLDTQYFGPGTRLTVL.

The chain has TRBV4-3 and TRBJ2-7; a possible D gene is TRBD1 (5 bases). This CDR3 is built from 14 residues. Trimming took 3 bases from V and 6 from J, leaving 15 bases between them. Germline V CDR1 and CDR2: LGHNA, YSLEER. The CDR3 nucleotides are TGCGCCAGCAGCCAGCTCCCTGGGGCTGTCGAGCAGTACTTC. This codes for CASSQLPGAVEQYF.

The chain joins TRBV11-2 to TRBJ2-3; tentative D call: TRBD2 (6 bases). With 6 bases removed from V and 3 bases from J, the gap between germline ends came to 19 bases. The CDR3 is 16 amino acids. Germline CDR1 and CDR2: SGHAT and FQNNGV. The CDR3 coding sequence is TGTGCCAGCAGTCGTAGCGGTAGCCGATTGACAGATACGCAGTATTTT. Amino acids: CASSRSGSRLTDTQYF.

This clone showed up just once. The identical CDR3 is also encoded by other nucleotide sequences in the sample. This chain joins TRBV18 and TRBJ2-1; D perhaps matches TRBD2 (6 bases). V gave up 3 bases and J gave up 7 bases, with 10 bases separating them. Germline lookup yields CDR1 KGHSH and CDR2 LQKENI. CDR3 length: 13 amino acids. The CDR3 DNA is TGTGCCAGCTCACCCGGGACTGGTAATGAGCAGTTCTTC. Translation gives CASSPGTGNEQFF.

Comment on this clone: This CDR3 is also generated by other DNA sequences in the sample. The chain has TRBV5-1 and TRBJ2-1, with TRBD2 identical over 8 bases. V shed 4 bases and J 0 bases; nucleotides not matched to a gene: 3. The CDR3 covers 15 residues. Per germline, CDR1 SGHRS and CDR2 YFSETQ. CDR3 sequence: CASSPSGSSYNEQFF. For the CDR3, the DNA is TGCGCCAGCAGCCCCAGCGGGAGCTCCTACAATGAGCAGTTCTTC. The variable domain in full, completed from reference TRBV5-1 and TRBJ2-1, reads KAGVTQTPRYLIKTRGQQVTLSCSPISGHRSVSWYQQTPGQGLQFLFEYFSETQRNKGNFPGRFSGRQFSNSRSEMNVSTLELGDSALYLCASSPSGSSYNEQFFGPGTRLTVL.

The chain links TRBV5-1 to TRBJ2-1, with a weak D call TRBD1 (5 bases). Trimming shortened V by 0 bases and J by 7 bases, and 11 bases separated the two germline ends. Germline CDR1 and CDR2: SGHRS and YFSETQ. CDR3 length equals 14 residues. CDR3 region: CASSLGSQGNEQFF. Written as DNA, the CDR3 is TGCGCCAGCAGCTTGGGTAGTCAGGGAAATGAGCAGTTCTTC. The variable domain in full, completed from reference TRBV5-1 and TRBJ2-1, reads KAGVTQTPRYLIKTRGQQVTLSCSPISGHRSVSWYQQTPGQGLQFLFEYFSETQRNKGNFPGRFSGRQFSNSRSEMNVSTLELGDSALYLCASSLGSQGNEQFFGPGTRLTVL.

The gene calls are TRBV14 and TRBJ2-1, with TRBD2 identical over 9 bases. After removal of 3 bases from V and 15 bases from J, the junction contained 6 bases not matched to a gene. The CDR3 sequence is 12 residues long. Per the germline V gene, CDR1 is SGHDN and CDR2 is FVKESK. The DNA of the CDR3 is TGTGCCAGCAGCCAGATGAGCGGGGGGTTGTTCTTC. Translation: CASSQMSGGLFF.

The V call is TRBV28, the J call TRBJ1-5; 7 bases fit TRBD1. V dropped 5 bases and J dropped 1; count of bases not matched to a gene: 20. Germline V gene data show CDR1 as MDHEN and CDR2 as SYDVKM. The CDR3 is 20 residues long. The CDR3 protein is CASSTMNRGSVPWSNQPQHF. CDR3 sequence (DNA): TGTGCCAGCAGTACCATGAACAGGGGTTCCGTCCCTTGGAGCAATCAGCCCCAGCATTTT.

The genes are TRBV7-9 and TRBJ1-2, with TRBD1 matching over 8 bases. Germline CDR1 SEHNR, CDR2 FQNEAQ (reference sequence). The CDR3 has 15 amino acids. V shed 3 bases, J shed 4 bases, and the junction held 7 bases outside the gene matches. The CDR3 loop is CASSFGQGSTYGYTF. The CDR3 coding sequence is TGTGCCAGCAGCTTTGGACAGGGTTCTACCTATGGCTACACCTTC.

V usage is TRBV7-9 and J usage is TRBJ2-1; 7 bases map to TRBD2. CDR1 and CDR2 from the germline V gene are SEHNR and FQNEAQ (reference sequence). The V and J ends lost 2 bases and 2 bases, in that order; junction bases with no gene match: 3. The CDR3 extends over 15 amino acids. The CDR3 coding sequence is TGTGCCAGCAGCTTATCCGCGGGAGCCTACAATGAGCAGTTCTTC. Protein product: CASSLSAGAYNEQFF.

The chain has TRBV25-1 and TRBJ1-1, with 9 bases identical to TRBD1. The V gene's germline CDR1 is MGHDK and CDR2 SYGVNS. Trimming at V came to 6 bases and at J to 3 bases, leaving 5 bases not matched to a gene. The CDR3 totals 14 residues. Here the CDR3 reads CASRKTGGDTEAFF. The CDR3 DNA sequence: TGTGCCAGCAGGAAGACAGGGGGGGACACTGAAGCTTTCTTT. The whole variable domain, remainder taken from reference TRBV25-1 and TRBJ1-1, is EADIYQTPRYLVIGTGKKITLECSQTMGHDKMYWYQQDPGMELHLIHYSYGVNSTEKGDLSSESTVSRIRTEHFPLTLESARPSHTSQYLCASRKTGGDTEAFFGQGTRLTVV.

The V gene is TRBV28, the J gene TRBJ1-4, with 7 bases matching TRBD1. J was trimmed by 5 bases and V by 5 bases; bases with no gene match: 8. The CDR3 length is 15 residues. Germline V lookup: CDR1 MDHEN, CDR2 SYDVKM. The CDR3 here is CASSTIGTENEKLFF. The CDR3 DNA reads TGTGCCAGCAGTACGATTGGGACAGAAAATGAAAAACTGTTTTTT.

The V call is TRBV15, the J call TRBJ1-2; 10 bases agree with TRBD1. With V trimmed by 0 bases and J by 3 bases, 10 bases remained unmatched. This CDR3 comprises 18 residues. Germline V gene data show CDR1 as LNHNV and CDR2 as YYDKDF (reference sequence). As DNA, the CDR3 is TGTGCCACCAGCAGAGATTCATGGACAGGGGGAGAAGACTATGGCTACACCTTC. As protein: CATSRDSWTGGEDYGYTF.

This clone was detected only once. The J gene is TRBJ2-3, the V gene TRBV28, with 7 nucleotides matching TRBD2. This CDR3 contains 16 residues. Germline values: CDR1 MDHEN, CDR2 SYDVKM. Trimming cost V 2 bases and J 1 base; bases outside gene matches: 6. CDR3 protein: CASSLVSSGGTDTQYF. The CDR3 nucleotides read TGTGCCAGCAGTTTAGTGTCAAGCGGGGGCACAGATACGCAGTATTTT.

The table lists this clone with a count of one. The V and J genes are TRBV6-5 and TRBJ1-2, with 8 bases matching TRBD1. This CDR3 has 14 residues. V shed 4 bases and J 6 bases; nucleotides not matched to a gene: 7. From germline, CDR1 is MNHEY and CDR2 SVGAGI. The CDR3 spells CASSSKGQEDGYTF. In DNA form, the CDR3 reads TGTGCCAGCAGTTCGAAGGGACAGGAGGATGGCTACACCTTC.

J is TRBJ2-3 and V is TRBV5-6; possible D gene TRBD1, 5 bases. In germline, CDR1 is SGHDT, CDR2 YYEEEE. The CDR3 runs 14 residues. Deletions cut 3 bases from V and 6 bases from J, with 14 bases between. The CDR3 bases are TGTGCCAGCAGCTCGAGGACACGGTCGGATACGCAGTATTTT. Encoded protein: CASSSRTRSDTQYF. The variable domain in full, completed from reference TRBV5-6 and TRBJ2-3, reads DAGVTQSPTHLIKTRGQQVTLRCSPKSGHDTVSWYQQALGQGPQFIFQYYEEEERQRGNFPDRFSGHQFPNYSSELNVNALLLGDSALYLCASSSRTRSDTQYFGPGTRLTVL.

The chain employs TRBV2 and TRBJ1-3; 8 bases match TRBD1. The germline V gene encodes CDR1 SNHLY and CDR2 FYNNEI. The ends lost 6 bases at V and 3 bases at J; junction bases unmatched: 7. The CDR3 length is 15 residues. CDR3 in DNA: TGTGCCAGCAGGAGGACAGGGTACATTGGAAACACCATATATTTT. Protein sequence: CASRRTGYIGNTIYF.

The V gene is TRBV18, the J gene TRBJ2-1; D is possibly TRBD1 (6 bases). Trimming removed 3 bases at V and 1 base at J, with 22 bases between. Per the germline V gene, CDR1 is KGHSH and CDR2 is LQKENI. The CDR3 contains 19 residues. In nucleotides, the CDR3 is TGTGCCAGCTCACCGCCTGGGGGCAAAGGGCGGAAGTCCTACAATGAGCAGTTCTTC. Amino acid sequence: CASSPPGGKGRKSYNEQFF.